Ten or more counts support the clone carrying this T cell receptor (beta chain). Germline-derived CDR1 and CDR2 are KGHDR and SFDVKD. The CDR3 is 14 residues long. V was pared by 4 bases and J by 5 bases, with 12 bases between. The data derive from a study of T-cell reconstitution after alpha-beta-depleted transplantation in children. Library preparation (for TCRbeta) was performed with unique molecular identifiers. TCRdb re-called the PCR reads with MiXCR, one entry per CDR3 protein. The data contain 230,000 or so distinct CDR3 sequences, over 9.5% of them singletons. The chain employs TRBV24-1 and TRBJ2-3; no clear D. Material: PBMCs from the stem cell graft donor, obtained from the stem cell graft. The clonotype comes from a human donor who donated a stem cell graft to a child with SCID. The CDR3 DNA reads as TGTGCCACCAGTGACCCTGCGACCAGAGATACGCAGTATTTT. This translates into CATSDPATRDTQYF.